Each of the 27 T cell receptor beta chains below was sequenced from the same sample in a study of blood T cell repertoires in COVID-19. Libraries were prepared by immunoSEQ multiplex PCR; TCRdb keeps only in-frame clonotypes and omits some of them. The data contain 50,000 to 75,000 clones, 91% of them singletons. Sequencing used peripheral blood. The receptors shown here come from a human donor in a cohort sampled during active COVID-19.

CDR3 loop: CASSSTANTGELFF. The CDR3 coding sequence is TGCGCCAGCAGTTCCACAGCAAACACCGGGGAGCTGTTTTTT. The chain recombines TRBV5-1 with TRBJ2-2; no definite D call. Germline-derived CDR1 and CDR2 are SGHRS and YFSETQ. The germline V and J ends were trimmed by 5 bases and 2 bases, with 10 bases remaining between them. The CDR3 covers 14 residues.

The chain combines TRBV5-1 with TRBJ2-1; 12 bases are a match to TRBD2. Germline V gene data show CDR1 as SGHRS and CDR2 as YFSETQ. Trimming cost V 4 bases and J 6 bases; bases outside gene matches: 5. The CDR3 totals 15 residues. DNA of the CDR3: TGCGCCAGCAGCCTCCTAGCGGGAGGGCCCAATGAGCAGTTCTTC. Its translation: CASSLLAGGPNEQFF.

This chain uses TRBV12-5 with TRBJ2-7, with D tentatively TRBD1 (6 bases). Trimming pared 7 bases from V and 3 bases from J, leaving 10 bases between. This CDR3 contains 12 residues. Germline CDR1 LGHNT, CDR2 FRNRAP. The CDR3 DNA sequence: TGTGCTAGTGATCGAGGGGGCTACGAGCAGTACTTC. Translation gives CASDRGGYEQYF.

This chain joins TRBV9 and TRBJ1-1; 9 nucleotides align to TRBD1. The length of the CDR3 is 14 residues. Germline CDR1 reads SGDLS; CDR2 reads YYNGEE. The J segment lost 4 bases and the V segment lost 3 bases, leaving 4 bases of the junction unmatched. The CDR3 is CASSGRTGVTEAFF. The CDR3 nucleotides are TGTGCCAGCAGCGGTCGGACAGGGGTCACTGAAGCTTTCTTT. Using reference TRBV9 and TRBJ1-1 for the parts outside the CDR3, the full variable domain is DSGVTQTPKHLITATGQRVTLRCSPRSGDLSVYWYQQSLDQGLQFLIQYYNGEERAKGNILERFSAQQFPDLHSELNLSSLELGDSALYFCASSGRTGVTEAFFGQGTRLTVV.

The rearrangement links TRBV24-1 to TRBJ1-4; tentatively, D is TRBD1 (6 bases). The ends were cut back, 7 bases at V and 2 bases at J, with 10 bases in the middle. CDR1 is KGHDR, CDR2 SFDVKD, per germline. The CDR3 spans 14 residues. DNA for the CDR3: TGTGCCACCAGAACAGGGAGTACTAATGAAAAACTGTTTTTT. Translated, it gives CATRTGSTNEKLFF.

This chain joins TRBV5-1 and TRBJ2-1; 7 nucleotides match TRBD2. After removal of 0 bases from V and 3 bases from J, the junction contained 6 bases not matched to a gene. The CDR3 contains 16 residues. Looked up from germline, CDR1 is SGHRS and CDR2 is YFSETQ. The CDR3 is CASSLVPRGGYNEQFF. The CDR3 nucleotides read TGCGCCAGCAGCTTGGTTCCCCGCGGGGGCTACAATGAGCAGTTCTTC.

V gene TRBV2 combines with J gene TRBJ1-2, with TRBD1 identical over 7 bases. V was clipped by 6 bases and J by 2 bases; unmatched bases: 6. The CDR3 is 14 amino acids. CDR1 and CDR2 (germline): SNHLY, FYNNEI. This chain's CDR3 is CASRYLTGNYGYTF. In DNA form, the CDR3 reads TGTGCCAGCAGGTATTTGACAGGGAACTATGGCTACACCTTC.

CDR3 DNA sequence: TGTGCCAGCGGACAGGGGGCGGCTAATGAAAAACTGTTTTTT. Protein sequence: CASGQGAANEKLFF. The gene calls are TRBV9 and TRBJ1-4; TRBD1 agrees at 11 bases. This CDR3 is 14 amino acids long. Per germline, CDR1 SGDLS and CDR2 YYNGEE. V shed 7 bases, J shed 3 bases, and the junction held 2 bases outside the gene matches.

This clone showed up just once. The rearrangement joins TRBV27 to TRBJ1-6; TRBD1 matches at 7 bases. Losses at the gene ends were 6 bases for V and 6 bases for J; bases not matched to a gene: 8. Germline V gene sequence: CDR1 MNHEY, CDR2 SMNVEV (reference sequence). This CDR3 region has 15 residues. Written as DNA, the CDR3 is TGTGCCAGCAGATCAGGACAGGCAATTAATTCACCCCTCCACTTT. This encodes CASRSGQAINSPLHF.

V gene TRBV7-8 combines with J gene TRBJ2-7, with 8 bases fitting TRBD2. Germline V gives CDR1 SGHVS, CDR2 FQNEAQ. Unmatched junction bases numbered 10, after V lost 5 bases and J lost 1 base. This CDR3 region has 16 residues. The CDR3 protein is CASSRAPTSGSYEQYF. The DNA of the CDR3 is TGTGCCAGCAGCCGAGCCCCCACTAGCGGTTCCTACGAGCAGTACTTC.

The chain couples TRBV5-1 to TRBJ1-2; D unresolved. With 0 bases removed from V and 5 bases from J, the gap between germline ends came to 8 bases. Germline V gene lookup returns CDR1 SGHRS and CDR2 YFSETQ. The CDR3 is made up of 13 amino acids. CDR3 amino acids: CASSLEATYGYTF. For the CDR3, the DNA is TGCGCCAGCAGCTTGGAGGCGACATATGGCTACACCTTC.

The chain carries TRBV11-2 and TRBJ2-1, with no clear D. The CDR3 length is 12 residues. Trimming pared 1 base from V and 11 bases from J, leaving 9 bases between. The germline gives CDR1 SGHAT, CDR2 FQNNGV. CDR3 sequence: CASSLVADQQFF. CDR3 nucleotides: TGTGCCAGCAGCTTAGTGGCGGATCAGCAGTTCTTC. The full variable domain, with the rest looked up from reference TRBV11-2 and TRBJ2-1, is EAGVAQSPRYKIIEKRQSVAFWCNPISGHATLYWYQQILGQGPKLLIQFQNNGVVDDSQLPKDRFSAERLKGVDSTLKIQPAKLEDSAVYLCASSLVADQQFFGPGTRLTVL.

Details on this clone: One junction end disagrees with the germline gene, perhaps due to a read error. The chain uses TRBV7-7 and TRBJ2-5; 9 nucleotides match TRBD2. CDR1 is SSHAT, CDR2 FNYEAQ, per germline (reference sequence). The CDR3 consists of 16 residues. CDR3 residues: CASSPRVAGEKETQYF. In nucleotides, the CDR3 is TGTGCTAGCAGCCCCAGGGTAGCGGGAGAGAAAGAGACCCAGTACTTC.

This clone has only one observation. The chain is built from TRBV3-1 (or the pseudogene TRBV3-2) and TRBJ1-4, with D possibly being TRBD1 (6 bases). The CDR3 runs to 14 residues. Germline V CDR1 and CDR2: LGHDT, YNNKEL (reference sequence). The V and J ends lost 4 bases and 7 bases respectively, with 13 bases between them. CDR3 coding DNA: TGTGCCAGCAGCCGTAGGGCAGGGGTTGAAAAACTGTTTTTT. Amino acid sequence: CASSRRAGVEKLFF.

The chain carries TRBV9 and TRBJ2-2, with unresolved D. Trimming removed 4 bases from V and 1 base from J, with 11 bases in between. From germline, CDR1 is SGDLS and CDR2 YYNGEE. The CDR3 totals 15 residues. The CDR3 region has the DNA TGTGCCAGCAGCCCAATGAGTCGGAACACCGGGGAGCTGTTTTTT. This sequence encodes CASSPMSRNTGELFF.

The chain employs TRBV9 and TRBJ2-3; tentatively, D is TRBD1 (6 bases). The length of the CDR3 is 16 residues. Per the germline V gene, CDR1 is SGDLS and CDR2 is YYNGEE. Trimming left V 3 bases short and J 2 bases short, with 16 bases between. The CDR3 DNA follows: TGTGCCAGCAGCGCAACCGGGACACTCAACACAGATACGCAGTATTTT. Protein: CASSATGTLNTDTQYF.

V and J are TRBV30 and TRBJ1-5; D is uncertain. CDR3 length: 13 amino acids. Trimming removed 5 bases from V and 7 bases from J, with 15 bases in between. Germline CDR1 and CDR2: GTSNPN and SVGIG (reference sequence). The chain's CDR3 is CAWGLGPPQPQHF. The CDR3 bases are TGTGCCTGGGGCTTGGGCCCTCCCCAGCCCCAGCATTTT. The complete variable domain, with remaining parts taken from reference TRBV30 and TRBJ1-5, reads SQTIHQWPATLVQPVGSPLSLECTVEGTSNPNLYWYRQAAGRGLQLLFYSVGIGQISSEVPQNLSASRPQDRQFILSSKKLLLSDSGFYLCAWGLGPPQPQHFGDGTRLSIL.

This clone was recorded once. The rearrangement links TRBV19 to TRBJ2-2, with D unclear. The V end lost 6 bases, the J end lost 6 bases, and 8 bases lay between the germline ends. This CDR3 has 12 residues. Germline loops: CDR1 LNHDA, CDR2 SQIVND (reference sequence). The CDR3 coding sequence is TGTGCCAGTAGCCTATATCCCGGGGAGCTGTTTTTT. Translated: CASSLYPGELFF. Full variable domain (remainder filled in from reference TRBV19 and TRBJ2-2): DGGITQSPKYLFRKEGQNVTLSCEQNLNHDAMYWYRQDPGQGLRLIYYSQIVNDFQKGDIAEGYSVSREKKESFPLTVTSAQKNPTAFYLCASSLYPGELFFGEGSRLTVL.

The chain couples TRBV5-5 to TRBJ2-3; 8 bases match TRBD1. CDR1 is SGHKS, CDR2 YYEKEE, per germline (reference sequence). With 4 bases clipped from V and 0 bases from J, the junction kept 4 bases outside the gene matches. The CDR3 spans 15 residues. The CDR3 here is CASSQTGDSTDTQYF. CDR3 DNA: TGTGCCAGCAGCCAGACAGGGGATAGCACAGATACGCAGTATTTT.

This chain uses TRBV6-5 with TRBJ1-3, with D possibly TRBD1 on 5 matching bases. Per the germline V gene, CDR1 is MNHEY and CDR2 is SVGAGI. There are 13 residues in the CDR3. V was pared by 0 bases and J by 9 bases, with 9 bases between. CDR3 bases: TGTGCCAGCAGTTACTCGCTTAGGGGCACCATATATTTT. Translation gives CASSYSLRGTIYF.

This clone was found a few times. The chain is built from TRBV27 and TRBJ2-7; TRBD1 aligns across 7 bases. J gave up 6 bases and V 4 bases, and 9 bases lay outside the gene matches. Germline V gene sequence: CDR1 MNHEY, CDR2 SMNVEV (reference sequence). The CDR3 loop spans 14 amino acids. Here the CDR3 DNA reads TGTGCCAGCAGTTCGAGACAGGGCCGGATCGAGCAGTACTTC. Residues: CASSSRQGRIEQYF.

The chain has TRBV7-9 and TRBJ2-3, with D unclear. CDR3 length equals 13 residues. Germline-derived CDR1 and CDR2 are SEHNR and FQNEAQ (reference sequence). The germline V and J ends were trimmed by 5 bases and 7 bases, with 13 bases remaining between them. CDR3 amino acids: CASSLPIINTQYF. The CDR3 DNA reads TGTGCCAGCAGCCTTCCTATTATTAATACGCAGTATTTT.

This chain uses TRBV7-8 with TRBJ2-7; D gene uncertain. V lost 1 base and J lost 7, with 8 bases in between. CDR1 SGHVS and CDR2 FQNEAQ come from the germline V gene. There are 12 residues in the CDR3. The CDR3 region has the DNA TGTGCCAGCAGCTTAGTTAGCCGTGAGCAGTACTTC. It yields the protein CASSLVSREQYF. Full variable domain (missing parts from reference TRBV7-8 and TRBJ2-7): GAGVSQSPRYKVAKRGQDVALRCDPISGHVSLFWYQQALGQGPEFLTYFQNEAQLDKSGLPSDRFFAERPEGSVSTLKIQRTQQEDSAVYLCASSLVSREQYFGPGTRLTVT.

Here the CDR3 DNA reads TGTGCCAGCAGTTTTGGCAGGGTCTACGAGCAGTACTTC. Its translation: CASSFGRVYEQYF. This rearrangement joins TRBV27 to TRBJ2-7, with D perhaps matching TRBD1 (5 bases). The germline CDR1 and CDR2 sequences are MNHEY and SMNVEV (reference sequence). Trimming left V 3 bases short and J 3 bases short, with 9 bases between. The CDR3 extends over 13 amino acids.

Comment on this clone: Other DNA sequences from this sample encode an identical CDR3 as well. This sequence joins TRBV5-4 and TRBJ1-6, with a possible D match to TRBD1 (5 bases). The germline V and J ends were trimmed by 3 bases and 9 bases, with 13 bases remaining between them. The length of the CDR3 is 14 residues. From germline, CDR1 is SGHNT and CDR2 YYREEE (reference sequence). CDR3 in DNA: TGTGCCAGCAGCTCGGGGGGAGGGGTTTCACCCCTCCACTTT. It yields the protein CASSSGGGVSPLHF.

The chain uses TRBV4-2 and TRBJ1-5; D unclear. V lost 6 bases, J lost 3 bases, and 15 bases lay in between. Looked up from germline, CDR1 is LGHNA and CDR2 is YNFKEQ. The length of the CDR3 is 15 residues. CDR3 nucleotides: TGTGCCAGCAGGGAGGGCGGTGGAATCAATCAGCCCCAGCATTTT. Its protein product is CASREGGGINQPQHF.

The chain couples TRBV2 to TRBJ2-5; D may be TRBD1 (6 bases). V was clipped by 5 bases and J by 1 base, with 11 bases between them. CDR3 length equals 14 residues. The germline V gene encodes CDR1 SNHLY and CDR2 FYNNEI. CDR3 protein: CASSSLRGQETQYF. CDR3 sequence (DNA): TGTGCCAGCAGTTCCCTCAGGGGCCAAGAGACCCAGTACTTC.